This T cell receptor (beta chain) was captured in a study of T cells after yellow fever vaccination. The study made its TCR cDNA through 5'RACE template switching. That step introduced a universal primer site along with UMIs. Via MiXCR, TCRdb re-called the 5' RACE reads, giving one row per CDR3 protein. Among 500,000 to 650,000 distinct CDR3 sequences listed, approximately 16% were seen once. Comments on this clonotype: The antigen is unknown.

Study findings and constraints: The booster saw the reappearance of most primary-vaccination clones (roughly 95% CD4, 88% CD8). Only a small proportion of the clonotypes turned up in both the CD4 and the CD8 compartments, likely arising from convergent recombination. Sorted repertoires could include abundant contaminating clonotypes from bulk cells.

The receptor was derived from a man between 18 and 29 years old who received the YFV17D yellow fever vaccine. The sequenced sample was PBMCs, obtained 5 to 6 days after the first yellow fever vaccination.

The CDR3 region has the DNA TGCGCCAGCAGTCTCGGACGACGGGGAATTAATGAAAAACTGTTTTTT. This encodes CASSLGRRGINEKLFF. The chain couples TRBV5-1 to TRBJ1-4; D is unclear. V lost 5 bases and J lost 4, with 18 bases in between. This CDR3 has 16 amino acids. CDR1 is SGHRS and CDR2 is YFSETQ in the germline V gene.